This paragraph reports one TCR beta chain. Its specificity is not known. Other DNA variants within this sample encode the same CDR3. The data stem from a study of cytomegalovirus exposure and HLA in healthy donors. Findings and limits, study-wide: Per published accounts, TCR beta sequences correctly predicted the HLA-A and HLA-B alleles of most subjects. Later analysis reportedly placed an Asian-associated ancestry cluster below the approximately 700-donor mean in N-insertions. Follow-up analysis later connected one missense variant in DCLRE1C with trimming of TCR beta V- and J-genes.

PCR used 60 Vbeta primers and 13 Jbeta primers. Produced via immunoSEQ multiplex PCR; TCRdb's table is partial and in-frame only. The sample lists under 130,000 clones, around 80% occurring once. CDR3 size: 13 residues. Trimming at V came to 5 bases and at J to 4 bases, leaving 2 bases not matched to a gene. Germline V gives CDR1 SGHTA, CDR2 FQGNSA. Each donor's status was that of a healthy bone marrow donor. Material for sequencing was PBMCs. This chain joins TRBV7-2 and TRBJ1-3; TRBD1 matches 7 bases. This TCR derives from a woman aged 35 to 49 in good health and CMV-seronegative. This CDR3 is CASSEGAGNTIYF. For the CDR3, the DNA is TGTGCCAGCAGCGAGGGGGCCGGAAACACCATATATTTT.